The clone carrying this T cell receptor beta chain was counted a few times. The antigen is undetermined. This sample is drawn from a study of T cell repertoires in cytomegalovirus infection. Study in general: CMV infection together with matching HLA type was indicated by public TCR beta signatures. General study results and limits: The ex vivo response was dominated by HLA-C-restricted CMV-specific TCR beta clonotypes. Individuals carrying CMV plus the relevant HLA were identified by cumulative frequency of public TCR beta families.

MiXCR, run by TCRdb on the reads, gives a single entry per CDR3 protein. The sample consists of about 450,000 distinct CDR3 sequences, approximately 31% of them appearing once. The V end was cut by 5 bases, the J end by 1 base, with 12 bases between. The CDR3 contains 14 residues. Germline V CDR1 and CDR2: SGHTS, YDEGEE. The rearrangement joins TRBV5-8 to TRBJ1-1; D is uncertain. The specimen sequenced was PBMCs. The sequence derives from a human donor in good health (CMV status not recorded). Some clones in this sample may be carry-over from other donors' samples. The CDR3 region is CASRPRRANTEAFF. The CDR3 DNA reads TGTGCCAGCAGACCCAGACGAGCGAACACTGAAGCTTTCTTT.